Listed below are T cell receptor beta chains from one sample, sequenced in a study of T cells in Graves' hyperthyroidism and ophthalmopathy. TCRdb fed the multiplex PCR reads into MiXCR, producing one record per CDR3 protein. Here the sample spans 500,000 to 550,000 distinct CDR3 sequences, less than 25% being singletons. The sample consisted of blood. Receptor source: a young man with Graves' hyperthyroidism. Both conserved end residues are part of each CDR3.

j_gene: TRBJ1-1
v_gene: TRBV7-9
CDR3aa: CASIAEAMNTEAFF

j_gene: TRBJ1-6
v_gene: TRBV12-3/TRBV12-4
CDR3aa: CASSFKGTGVYNSPLHF

j_gene: TRBJ2-5
v_gene: TRBV28
CDR3aa: CASLGGLQETKYF

j_gene: TRBJ1-2
v_gene: TRBV19
CDR3aa: CASSIGAGWNYGYTF

j_gene: TRBJ1-2
v_gene: TRBV12-3/TRBV12-4
CDR3aa: CASDGASGGYTF

j_gene: TRBJ2-7
v_gene: TRBV29-1
CDR3aa: CSGLDRPSANHAYEQYF

j_gene: TRBJ1-6
v_gene: TRBV20-1
CDR3aa: CSANLRGADSPLHF

j_gene: TRBJ2-4
v_gene: TRBV4-1
CDR3aa: CASSPGLAGGRPKNIQYF

j_gene: TRBJ1-1
v_gene: TRBV19
CDR3aa: CASLFGPNTEAFF

j_gene: TRBJ2-2
v_gene: TRBV25-1
CDR3aa: CASSESRRGRLTGELFF

j_gene: TRBJ1-5
v_gene: TRBV12-3/TRBV12-4
CDR3aa: CASSPGTSPVSQPQHF

j_gene: TRBJ2-7
v_gene: TRBV5-1
CDR3aa: CASSPHRVGEQYF

j_gene: TRBJ2-2
v_gene: TRBV18
CDR3aa: CASSTRRSVGELFF

j_gene: TRBJ1-3
v_gene: TRBV9
CDR3aa: CASSESDRPAGNTIYF

j_gene: TRBJ1-2
v_gene: TRBV29-1
CDR3aa: CSVERYGYTF

j_gene: TRBJ2-2
v_gene: TRBV11-1
CDR3aa: CASSLWTSGGAIDGELFF

j_gene: TRBJ1-2
v_gene: TRBV6-1
CDR3aa: CASSEFGSDGYTF

j_gene: TRBJ2-2
v_gene: TRBV12-3/TRBV12-4
CDR3aa: CASSFPAYRPVVTSGAYGELFF

j_gene: TRBJ1-2
v_gene: TRBV27
CDR3aa: CASSLISAGGSGYTF

j_gene: TRBJ1-1
v_gene: TRBV19
CDR3aa: CASSMGSLNTEAFF

j_gene: TRBJ2-2
v_gene: TRBV7-9
CDR3aa: CASRRAAGAAGELFF

j_gene: TRBJ1-1
v_gene: TRBV9
CDR3aa: CASSVVAENTEAFF

j_gene: TRBJ1-2
v_gene: TRBV6-1
CDR3aa: CASSLDTLCGYTF

j_gene: TRBJ1-1
v_gene: TRBV2
CDR3aa: CASSPTGGEGNTEAFF

j_gene: TRBJ2-5
v_gene: TRBV7-2
CDR3aa: CASNSGTGYYETQYF

j_gene: TRBJ2-5
v_gene: TRBV6-1
CDR3aa: CASLWGGTETQYF

j_gene: TRBJ1-2
v_gene: TRBV4-1
CDR3aa: CASSQALQVNSGYTF

j_gene: TRBJ1-2
v_gene: TRBV5-1
CDR3aa: CASSPDVGVGGYTF

j_gene: TRBJ1-2
v_gene: TRBV30
CDR3aa: CAWRKTGYTF

j_gene: TRBJ1-4
v_gene: TRBV10-3
CDR3aa: CAISAGQANEKLFF

j_gene: TRBJ2-4
v_gene: TRBV18
CDR3aa: CASSPDIAKNIQYF

j_gene: TRBJ2-5
v_gene: TRBV20-1
CDR3aa: CSARRRGTLQETQYF

j_gene: TRBJ2-2
v_gene: TRBV12-3/TRBV12-4
CDR3aa: CASSPDPRDTGELFF

j_gene: TRBJ1-5
v_gene: TRBV30
CDR3aa: CAWSVDGIQPQHF

j_gene: TRBJ2-5
v_gene: TRBV7-6
CDR3aa: CASSFRTAKTQYF

j_gene: TRBJ2-7
v_gene: TRBV19
CDR3aa: CASSTGLAVAYEQYF

j_gene: TRBJ1-2
v_gene: TRBV6-5
CDR3aa: CASSYGSLYGYTF

j_gene: TRBJ1-5
v_gene: TRBV2
CDR3aa: CTSSSGRDQPQHF

j_gene: TRBJ1-5
v_gene: TRBV5-5
CDR3aa: CASSLAGTGIQAQHF

j_gene: TRBJ2-7
v_gene: TRBV7-8
CDR3aa: CASSSTGQGYYEQYF

j_gene: TRBJ1-1
v_gene: TRBV6-1
CDR3aa: CASSVDRMTEAFF

j_gene: TRBJ1-2
v_gene: TRBV6-5
CDR3aa: CASSSFTENYGYTF

j_gene: TRBJ2-5
v_gene: TRBV10-3
CDR3aa: CAISAATGNQETQYF

j_gene: TRBJ2-2
v_gene: TRBV7-8
CDR3aa: CASSPSATGGLGELFF

j_gene: TRBJ1-1
v_gene: TRBV10-3
CDR3aa: CAISEVKGKGLNTEAFF

j_gene: TRBJ2-2
v_gene: TRBV6-5
CDR3aa: CASSYSPFRGELFF

j_gene: TRBJ1-5
v_gene: TRBV12-3/TRBV12-4
CDR3aa: CASSFDRGGQPQHF

j_gene: TRBJ1-2
v_gene: TRBV12-3/TRBV12-4
CDR3aa: CASSIPGGYTF

j_gene: TRBJ2-7
v_gene: TRBV20-1
CDR3aa: CSARLDRGQPQYF

j_gene: TRBJ2-7
v_gene: TRBV12-3/TRBV12-4
CDR3aa: CASSFRASLLSYEQYF

j_gene: TRBJ2-5
v_gene: TRBV28
CDR3aa: CASSPEFNVETQYF

j_gene: TRBJ2-5
v_gene: TRBV6-5
CDR3aa: CASSYSVARELQETQYF

j_gene: TRBJ2-5
v_gene: TRBV12-3/TRBV12-4
CDR3aa: CASSARGLAGVRTQYF

j_gene: TRBJ1-2
v_gene: TRBV2
CDR3aa: CASSADTSYGYTF